The entry that follows covers one T cell receptor beta chain sequence. Its antigen is unknown. The source of the sample is a study of blood T cells in healthy people across ages. Broader study findings: Donor CMV status was unknown, possibly confounding expanded clonotype changes. Naive T cell percentage and TCR beta diversity correlated strongly.

Individuals who donated were healthy Caucasians from Russia aged about 6 to 90. Each donor had roughly 10 milliliters of peripheral blood drawn. Through a sample-barcoded 5' primer and a J-beta primer mix, a second PCR was run for about 6 to 11 cycles. TCRdb redid the calling of the 5' RACE reads with MiXCR, one entry per CDR3 protein. This table holds about 1.4 million distinct CDR3 sequences, 45% to 70% found once. CDR3 length equals 14 residues. Looked up from germline, CDR1 is SGHVS and CDR2 is FQNEAQ. V was trimmed by 6 bases and J by 7 bases, leaving 13 bases between them. Sequencing used blood. This chain joins TRBV7-8 and TRBJ1-6; D possibly corresponds to TRBD1 (6 bases). The TCR comes from a man between 18 and 35 years old in good health. CDR3 sequence (DNA): TGTGCCAGCAGTGTCCGGGACACCAATTCACCCCTCCACTTT. Amino acids: CASSVRDTNSPLHF.